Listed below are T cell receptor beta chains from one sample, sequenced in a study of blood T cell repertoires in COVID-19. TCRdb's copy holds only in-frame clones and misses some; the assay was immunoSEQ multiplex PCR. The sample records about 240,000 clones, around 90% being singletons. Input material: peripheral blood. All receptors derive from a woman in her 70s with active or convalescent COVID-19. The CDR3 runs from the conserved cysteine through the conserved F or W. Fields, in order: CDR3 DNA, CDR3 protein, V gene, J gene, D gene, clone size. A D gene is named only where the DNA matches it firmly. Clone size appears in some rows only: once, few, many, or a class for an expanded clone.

DNA: TGTGCCAGCAGCTCCACCCTTCGTGGGCGGACTCCCTATGGCTACACCTTC
CDR3: CASSSTLRGRTPYGYTF
V: TRBV5-4
J: TRBJ1-2
D: NA
size: once

DNA: TGTGCCAGCTCACCATTTACAGGGGGGAGCTCCTATAATTCACCCCTCCACTTT
CDR3: CASSPFTGGSSYNSPLHF
V: TRBV18
J: TRBJ1-6
D: TRBD1
size: NA

DNA: TGTGCCAGCAGTGTCAAAAGGGGGAACTATGGCTACACCTTC
CDR3: CASSVKRGNYGYTF
V: TRBV2
J: TRBJ1-2
D: NA
size: NA

DNA: TGTGCCAGCAGAACGACAGGTCTCTATGGCTACACCTTC
CDR3: CASRTTGLYGYTF
V: TRBV7-2
J: TRBJ1-2
D: NA
size: NA

DNA: TGTGCCAGCAGTTACTCGAACATCCCCCGCTCCACCATATATTTT
CDR3: CASSYSNIPRSTIYF
V: TRBV6-5
J: TRBJ1-3
D: NA
size: once

DNA: TGTGCCAGTAGCGACTATGGACAGGGTAGCGAGCAGTACTTC
CDR3: CASSDYGQGSEQYF
V: TRBV19
J: TRBJ2-7
D: TRBD1
size: NA

DNA: TGCGCCAGCAGCCAAGCAGGGGCGCGAAGGGGGAGTACGCAGTATTTT
CDR3: CASSQAGARRGSTQYF
V: TRBV4-3
J: TRBJ2-3
D: NA
size: NA

DNA: TGTGCCAGCAGAACTTCGAGCGGGGGCGGGTCCGGGGAGCTGTTTTTT
CDR3: CASRTSSGGGSGELFF
V: TRBV7-2
J: TRBJ2-2
D: TRBD2
size: NA

DNA: TGCAGCGTCGACAGGGGGCAGGGGCCCTACGAGCAGTACTTC
CDR3: CSVDRGQGPYEQYF
V: TRBV29-1
J: TRBJ2-7
D: TRBD1
size: NA

DNA: TGTGCCAGCAGCTTAGCCCTCACCGACAATAGCAATCAGCCCCAGCATTTT
CDR3: CASSLALTDNSNQPQHF
V: TRBV7-8
J: TRBJ1-5
D: NA
size: NA

DNA: TGTGCCAGCAGCCCTTCCTACAATGAGCAGTTCTTC
CDR3: CASSPSYNEQFF
V: TRBV7-8
J: TRBJ2-1
D: NA
size: NA

DNA: TGTGCCAGCAGCTTGGACTTTAGCTCCTACAATGAGCAGTTCTTC
CDR3: CASSLDFSSYNEQFF
V: TRBV5-4
J: TRBJ2-1
D: NA
size: NA

DNA: TGTGCCAGCAGTTTTTGGAGTGGACTAGGGACAGATACGCAGTATTTT
CDR3: CASSFWSGLGTDTQYF
V: TRBV27
J: TRBJ2-3
D: TRBD2
size: NA

DNA: TGTGCCAGCAGCCAACAGGGGAGGTCTGGCTACACCTTC
CDR3: CASSQQGRSGYTF
V: TRBV6-4
J: TRBJ1-2
D: TRBD1
size: NA

DNA: TGTGCCAGCGATCGAGGGTCCCTAAACACTGAAGCTTTCTTT
CDR3: CASDRGSLNTEAFF
V: TRBV2
J: TRBJ1-1
D: NA
size: NA

DNA: TGCGCCAGCAGCCTCGAAACCAGGACTAGTAATACAGATACGCAGTATTTT
CDR3: CASSLETRTSNTDTQYF
V: TRBV4-1
J: TRBJ2-3
D: TRBD2
size: NA

DNA: TGTGCCAGTTCAAGGTGGGAGGTAATCTATGGCTACACCTTC
CDR3: CASSRWEVIYGYTF
V: TRBV5-5
J: TRBJ1-2
D: NA
size: NA

DNA: TGTGCCAGCAGATCACAGGGGAGCTCCTACAATGAGCAGTTCTTC
CDR3: CASRSQGSSYNEQFF
V: TRBV6-5
J: TRBJ2-1
D: TRBD1
size: NA

DNA: TGTGCCAGCAGTGAAGAGAGGGGGAGTTGGAACACTGAAGCTTTCTTT
CDR3: CASSEERGSWNTEAFF
V: TRBV6-1
J: TRBJ1-1
D: NA
size: NA

DNA: TGCGCCAGCAGCCCCCGAGTAGCGGGGCAAGGAGAGACCCAGTACTTC
CDR3: CASSPRVAGQGETQYF
V: TRBV4-3
J: TRBJ2-5
D: TRBD2
size: NA

DNA: TGTGCCAGCAGCATAAGACTAGCCCATGAGCAGTTCTTC
CDR3: CASSIRLAHEQFF
V: TRBV7-2
J: TRBJ2-1
D: TRBD2
size: NA

DNA: TGTGCCAGCAGATTCGACACGACTGAAGCTTTCTTT
CDR3: CASRFDTTEAFF
V: TRBV5-5
J: TRBJ1-1
D: NA
size: NA

DNA: TGTGCCAGCAGTCTACAAGAGACCCAGTACTTC
CDR3: CASSLQETQYF
V: TRBV6-5
J: TRBJ2-5
D: NA
size: NA

DNA: TGTGCCAGCAGTGACCAAAGGGGCGATGAGCAGTTCTTC
CDR3: CASSDQRGDEQFF
V: TRBV6-4
J: TRBJ2-1
D: NA
size: NA

DNA: TGCAGTGCTACAGTTGGAAACACCATATATTTT
CDR3: CSATVGNTIYF
V: TRBV20-1
J: TRBJ1-3
D: NA
size: NA

DNA: TGTGCCAGCAGCTTATTGGGGGGGTCAGGAGATAGGCCCTATGGCTACACCTTC
CDR3: CASSLLGGSGDRPYGYTF
V: TRBV7-3
J: TRBJ1-2
D: NA
size: NA

DNA: TGTGCCAGCAGTGATACAGGGTTTAACACTGAAGCTTTCTTT
CDR3: CASSDTGFNTEAFF
V: TRBV6-1
J: TRBJ1-1
D: NA
size: NA

DNA: TGTGCCAGCAGACCAGGGGGCTCGGAGTGGGAAGCTTTCTTT
CDR3: CASRPGGSEWEAFF
V: TRBV7-2
J: TRBJ1-1
D: TRBD1
size: NA

DNA: TGTGCCAGCAGCTTCCCGAGCGGAGGGAATCAGCCCCAGCATTTT
CDR3: CASSFPSGGNQPQHF
V: TRBV7-2
J: TRBJ1-5
D: NA
size: NA

DNA: TGTGCCAGCAGCGTAGAGCCGGGGGGCCAGGAGACCCAGTACTTC
CDR3: CASSVEPGGQETQYF
V: TRBV9
J: TRBJ2-5
D: NA
size: NA

DNA: TGTGCCAGCATCTCAGAGCATGGGACAGGGGGGGCCGAGCAGTACTTC
CDR3: CASISEHGTGGAEQYF
V: TRBV4-2
J: TRBJ2-7
D: TRBD1
size: NA

DNA: TGTGCCAGCAGCTTCTTTACCCTATCCGGGGAGCTGTTTTTT
CDR3: CASSFFTLSGELFF
V: TRBV7-3
J: TRBJ2-2
D: NA
size: NA

DNA: TGCAGTGCTAGTTCCAGCAGGGGTGAAGCTTTCTTT
CDR3: CSASSSRGEAFF
V: TRBV20-1
J: TRBJ1-1
D: NA
size: NA

DNA: TGTGCCAGCAGCGTTACAGGGCGAGAGACCCAGTACTTC
CDR3: CASSVTGRETQYF
V: TRBV9
J: TRBJ2-5
D: NA
size: NA

DNA: TGTGCCAGCAGGAGACTAGCGGGGGGGATCGGGGCCAACGTCCTGACTTTC
CDR3: CASRRLAGGIGANVLTF
V: TRBV7-2
J: TRBJ2-6
D: TRBD2
size: NA

DNA: TGTGCCAGCAGTTTAGGGTCAGGGCCCACCGGGGAGCTGTTTTTT
CDR3: CASSLGSGPTGELFF
V: TRBV27
J: TRBJ2-2
D: NA
size: once

DNA: TGTGCCAGCACGTACTGGGGGCGGAGGAATGAAAAACTGTTTTTT
CDR3: CASTYWGRRNEKLFF
V: TRBV11-2
J: TRBJ1-4
D: NA
size: NA

DNA: TGTGCCAGCCCCAACAGGGGGCTGGAGAGCACTGAAGCTTTCTTT
CDR3: CASPNRGLESTEAFF
V: TRBV2
J: TRBJ1-1
D: TRBD1
size: NA

DNA: TGTGCCAGCAGCCAGATTTCTACAGGGGGCACTGAAGCTTTCTTT
CDR3: CASSQISTGGTEAFF
V: TRBV14
J: TRBJ1-1
D: TRBD1
size: few

DNA: TGTGCCAGCAGCCTACTAGCCGATGAGCAGTTCTTC
CDR3: CASSLLADEQFF
V: TRBV9
J: TRBJ2-1
D: NA
size: few

DNA: TGTGCCAGCTCACCAATCCAGCGGGGGGGAAGTGAGCAGTTCTTC
CDR3: CASSPIQRGGSEQFF
V: TRBV18
J: TRBJ2-1
D: TRBD2
size: NA

DNA: TGTGCCAGCAGCCCAACCCCGGGGGAGGCTTATGAAAAACTGTTTTTT
CDR3: CASSPTPGEAYEKLFF
V: TRBV5-4
J: TRBJ1-4
D: NA
size: NA

DNA: TGCGCCAGCAGCCAAAGTTTCAGACAGGGATTCTATGGCTACACCTTC
CDR3: CASSQSFRQGFYGYTF
V: TRBV4-3
J: TRBJ1-2
D: TRBD1
size: NA

DNA: TGTGCCAGCAGTGAAGTTGTTAGTGAAGCTTTCTTT
CDR3: CASSEVVSEAFF
V: TRBV2
J: TRBJ1-1
D: NA
size: NA

DNA: TGTGCCAGCAGTTTTTCCACAGGGGGCGCCTCACCCCTCCACTTT
CDR3: CASSFSTGGASPLHF
V: TRBV28
J: TRBJ1-6
D: TRBD1
size: NA

DNA: TGTGCCAGCAGCGCTGAGGGTCCCACGACCTACGAGCAGTACTTC
CDR3: CASSAEGPTTYEQYF
V: TRBV5-4
J: TRBJ2-7
D: NA
size: NA

DNA: TGTGCCAGTTCTAGGGGCGGTGAGGTCGCAGATACGCAGTATTTT
CDR3: CASSRGGEVADTQYF
V: TRBV19
J: TRBJ2-3
D: NA
size: once